The entry below describes one T cell receptor (beta chain). As yet, its antigen is unknown. CD4+ T cells from unexposed donors were obtained before the COVID-19 pandemic (2011-2018). After ten to eleven days of culture, CD4+ T cells were isolated. Testing used SARS-CoV-2 S/N and four cold-coronavirus spikes on unexposed-donor CD4+ T cells, cells permitting. The sample originates from a study of CD4 T cells in relation to SARS-CoV-2 and coronaviruses. Background on the study: PBMCs were cultured with antigen for roughly 11 days before TCR beta sequencing.

The study's findings and limits: Compared with monoreactive clones, crossreactive clones showed significantly weaker SARS-CoV-2 expansion.

Assay: immunoSEQ multiplex PCR; the TCRdb copy retains only in-frame clones and omits some. The table shows roughly 14,000 clones, with 76% occurring only once. The V and J ends lost 6 bases and 4 bases respectively, with 10 bases between them. From germline, CDR1 is MDHEN and CDR2 SYDVKM. There are 14 residues in the CDR3. This rearrangement joins TRBV28 to TRBJ1-6, with D tentatively TRBD1 (5 bases). The material sequenced was CD4+ T cells from PBMCs, cultured in vitro. This receptor was obtained from a human donor in good health. The CDR3 DNA sequence: TGTGCCAGCAGCCTGGGGCAGTATAATTCACCCCTCCACTTT. This encodes CASSLGQYNSPLHF.